This is a list of T cell receptor beta chains from one sample in a study of T-cell reconstitution after alpha-beta-depleted transplantation in children. In TCRdb, the PCR reads were re-called with MiXCR into one record per CDR3 protein. The data contain about 410,000 distinct CDR3 sequences, just over 20% of them singletons. Sample: PBMCs from the stem cell graft donor, taken from the stem cell graft. Source of these receptors: a human donor who donated a stem cell graft to a child with acute myeloid leukemia. The CDR3 runs from the conserved cysteine through the conserved F or W. Each record gives: D gene, clone size, J gene, V gene, CDR3 protein, CDR3 DNA. D genes are given only for firm matches. For some rows the clone size is stated as once, few or many, or as a class when expanded; others skip it.

d_call: TRBD2
clone_size: -
j_call: TRBJ2-7
v_call: TRBV10-3
cdr3_aa: CAISGSGTSGLSSYEQYF
cdr3_nt: TGTGCCATCAGTGGGAGCGGGACTAGCGGCCTTAGCTCCTACGAGCAGTACTTC

d_call: -
clone_size: once
j_call: TRBJ1-5
v_call: TRBV6-2/TRBV6-3
cdr3_aa: CASSLRLGNQPQHF
cdr3_nt: TGTGCCAGCAGCCTTAGACTGGGGAATCAGCCCCAGCATTTT

d_call: -
clone_size: -
j_call: TRBJ2-1
v_call: TRBV7-9
cdr3_aa: CASSFQRSAVDEQFF
cdr3_nt: TGTGCCAGCAGCTTTCAGCGTTCTGCGGTGGATGAGCAGTTCTTC

d_call: TRBD2
clone_size: once
j_call: TRBJ2-2
v_call: TRBV18
cdr3_aa: CASSPNTLAGANGELFF
cdr3_nt: TGTGCCAGCTCACCTAATACCCTAGCGGGCGCGAACGGGGAGCTGTTTTTT

d_call: -
clone_size: many
j_call: TRBJ2-2
v_call: TRBV6-5
cdr3_aa: CASKQGPDTGELFF
cdr3_nt: TGTGCCAGCAAGCAGGGTCCGGACACCGGGGAGCTGTTTTTT

d_call: -
clone_size: many
j_call: TRBJ2-2
v_call: TRBV10-1
cdr3_aa: CASRQELDTGELFF
cdr3_nt: TGCGCCAGTCGACAGGAACTAGACACCGGGGAGCTGTTTTTT

d_call: -
clone_size: many
j_call: TRBJ2-7
v_call: TRBV6-5
cdr3_aa: CASEPQTGTTSYEQYF
cdr3_nt: TGTGCCAGCGAGCCCCAAACCGGGACAACATCCTACGAGCAGTACTTC

d_call: -
clone_size: few
j_call: TRBJ2-7
v_call: TRBV6-1
cdr3_aa: CASSLLRTARAHEQYF
cdr3_nt: TGTGCCAGCAGCCTCCTCCGGACAGCGAGGGCCCACGAGCAGTACTTC

d_call: -
clone_size: few
j_call: TRBJ1-1
v_call: TRBV15
cdr3_aa: CATSVHNTEAFF
cdr3_nt: TGTGCCACCAGCGTCCATAACACTGAAGCTTTCTTT

d_call: -
clone_size: -
j_call: TRBJ1-2
v_call: TRBV29-1
cdr3_aa: CSVYFVDSANYGYTF
cdr3_nt: TGCAGCGTTTACTTCGTGGACAGCGCTAACTATGGCTACACCTTC

d_call: -
clone_size: -
j_call: TRBJ1-1
v_call: TRBV7-6
cdr3_aa: CASSLGLRFGMNTEAFF
cdr3_nt: TGTGCCAGCAGCTTAGGATTGCGGTTCGGGATGAACACTGAAGCTTTCTTT

d_call: -
clone_size: -
j_call: TRBJ2-2
v_call: TRBV11-3
cdr3_aa: CASSGSGVTGELFF
cdr3_nt: TGTGCCAGCAGCGGTAGCGGTGTCACCGGGGAGCTGTTTTTT

d_call: -
clone_size: -
j_call: TRBJ2-2
v_call: TRBV27
cdr3_aa: CASSLLGRNTGELFF
cdr3_nt: TGTGCCAGCAGTTTACTGGGTAGAAACACCGGGGAGCTGTTTTTT

d_call: TRBD2
clone_size: -
j_call: TRBJ2-1
v_call: TRBV7-9
cdr3_aa: CASSRLMLAAYNEQFF
cdr3_nt: TGTGCCAGCAGTCGTCTTATGCTAGCGGCGTACAATGAGCAGTTCTTC

d_call: -
clone_size: many
j_call: TRBJ1-2
v_call: TRBV20-1
cdr3_aa: CSARDQGTNYGYTF
cdr3_nt: TGCAGTGCTAGAGATCAGGGTACTAACTATGGCTACACCTTC

d_call: -
clone_size: few
j_call: TRBJ2-3
v_call: TRBV12-3/TRBV12-4
cdr3_aa: CASSPGNTDTQYF
cdr3_nt: TGTGCCAGCAGTCCGGGGAACACAGATACGCAGTATTTT

d_call: TRBD2
clone_size: many
j_call: TRBJ2-1
v_call: TRBV29-1
cdr3_aa: CSALKTSGPRGEQFF
cdr3_nt: TGCAGCGCCCTAAAGACTAGCGGGCCGCGAGGTGAGCAGTTCTTC

d_call: -
clone_size: many
j_call: TRBJ1-4
v_call: TRBV4-1
cdr3_aa: CASSQDTWDNEKLFF
cdr3_nt: TGCGCCAGCAGCCAAGACACTTGGGATAATGAAAAACTGTTTTTT

d_call: TRBD2
clone_size: few
j_call: TRBJ2-1
v_call: TRBV5-1
cdr3_aa: CASSRASGLYNEQFF
cdr3_nt: TGCGCCAGCAGTCGGGCTAGCGGGCTCTACAATGAGCAGTTCTTC

d_call: -
clone_size: few
j_call: TRBJ2-1
v_call: TRBV6-5
cdr3_aa: CASRTDRSHLYNEQFF
cdr3_nt: TGTGCCAGCAGAACCGACCGGTCCCACCTCTACAATGAGCAGTTCTTC

d_call: TRBD2
clone_size: few
j_call: TRBJ2-3
v_call: TRBV5-1
cdr3_aa: CASSLEGLADTDTQYF
cdr3_nt: TGCGCCAGCAGCTTGGAGGGACTAGCGGACACAGATACGCAGTATTTT

d_call: -
clone_size: -
j_call: TRBJ2-1
v_call: TRBV7-6
cdr3_aa: CASSPFTGRGNEQFF
cdr3_nt: TGTGCCAGCAGCCCATTCACGGGGCGCGGGAATGAGCAGTTCTTC

d_call: -
clone_size: many
j_call: TRBJ1-1
v_call: TRBV27
cdr3_aa: CASSFRNTEAFF
cdr3_nt: TGTGCCAGCAGTTTTAGGAACACTGAAGCTTTCTTT